Below, one T cell receptor (beta chain) is given with its context. The target antigen is unknown. The data derive from a study of cytomegalovirus exposure and HLA in healthy donors. PCR primers comprised 60 Vbeta and 13 Jbeta primers. The method was immunoSEQ multiplex PCR; TCRdb's version includes in-frame clones alone and lacks a portion of them. Found here are 150,000 to 200,000 clones, over 75% of them singletons; the top ten hold under 8%. Study-wide results and caveats: Links to common viral pathogens appeared, in a later analysis, for several of the most significant clusters.

Germline values: CDR1 MGHRA, CDR2 YSYEKL. There are 18 residues in the CDR3. V shed 4 bases, J shed 9 bases, and the junction held 13 bases outside the gene matches. The V and J genes are TRBV4-1 and TRBJ2-3; 16 nucleotides agree with TRBD2. The TCR was taken from a man aged 35-49 years in good health and CMV-seropositive. The specimen sequenced was PBMCs. This CDR3 reads CASSRPGLAGGRAETQYF. The CDR3 region has the DNA TGCGCCAGCAGCCGACCGGGACTAGCGGGAGGGCGAGCGGAGACGCAGTATTTT.